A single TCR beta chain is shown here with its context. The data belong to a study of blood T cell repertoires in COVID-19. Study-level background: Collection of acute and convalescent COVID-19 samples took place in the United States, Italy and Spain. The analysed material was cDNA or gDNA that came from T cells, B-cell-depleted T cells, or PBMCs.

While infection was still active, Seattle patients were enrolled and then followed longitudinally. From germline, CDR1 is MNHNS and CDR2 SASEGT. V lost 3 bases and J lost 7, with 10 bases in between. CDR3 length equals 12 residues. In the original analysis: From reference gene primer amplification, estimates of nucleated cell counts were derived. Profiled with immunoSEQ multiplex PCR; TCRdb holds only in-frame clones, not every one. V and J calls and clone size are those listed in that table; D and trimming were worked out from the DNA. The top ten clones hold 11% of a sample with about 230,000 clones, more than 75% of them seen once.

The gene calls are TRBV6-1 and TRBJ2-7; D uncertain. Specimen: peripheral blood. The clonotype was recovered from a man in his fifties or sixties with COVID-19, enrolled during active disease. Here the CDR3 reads CASSEAFFEQYF. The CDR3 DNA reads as TGTGCCAGCAGTGAGGCTTTTTTTGAGCAGTACTTC.